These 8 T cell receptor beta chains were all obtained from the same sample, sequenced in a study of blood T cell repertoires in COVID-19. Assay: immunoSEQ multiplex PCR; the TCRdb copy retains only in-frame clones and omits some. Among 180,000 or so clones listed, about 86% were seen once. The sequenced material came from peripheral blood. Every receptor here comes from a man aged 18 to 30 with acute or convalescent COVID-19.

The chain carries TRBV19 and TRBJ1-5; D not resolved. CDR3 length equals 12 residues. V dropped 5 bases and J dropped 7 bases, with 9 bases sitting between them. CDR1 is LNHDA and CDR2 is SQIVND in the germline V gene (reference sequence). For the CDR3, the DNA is TGTGCCAGTAGTTTAATCGGGCAGCCCCAGCATTTT. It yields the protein CASSLIGQPQHF.

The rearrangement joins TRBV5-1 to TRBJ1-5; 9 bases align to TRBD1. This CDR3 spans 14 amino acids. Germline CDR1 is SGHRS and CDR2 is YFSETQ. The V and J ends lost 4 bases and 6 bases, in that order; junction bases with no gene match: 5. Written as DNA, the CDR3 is TGCGCCAGCAGCGAAACAGGGGGCGGTCAGCCCCAGCATTTT. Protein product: CASSETGGGQPQHF.

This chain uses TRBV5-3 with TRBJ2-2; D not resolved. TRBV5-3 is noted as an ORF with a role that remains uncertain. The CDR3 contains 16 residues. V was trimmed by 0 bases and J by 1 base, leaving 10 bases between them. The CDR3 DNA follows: TGTGCCAGAAGCTTGGGCCAGGCCTTGAACACCGGGGAGCTGTTTTTT. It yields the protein CARSLGQALNTGELFF.

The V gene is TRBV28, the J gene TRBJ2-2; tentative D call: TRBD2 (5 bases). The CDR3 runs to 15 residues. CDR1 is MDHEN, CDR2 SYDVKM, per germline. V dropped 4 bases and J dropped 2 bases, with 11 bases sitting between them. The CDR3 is CASSWVRGNTGELFF. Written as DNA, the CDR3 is TGTGCCAGCAGTTGGGTTCGGGGAAACACCGGGGAGCTGTTTTTT. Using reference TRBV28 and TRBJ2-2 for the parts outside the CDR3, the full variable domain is DVKVTQSSRYLVKRTGEKVFLECVQDMDHENMFWYRQDPGLGLRLIYFSYDVKMKEKGDIPEGYSVSREKKERFSLILESASTNQTSMYLCASSWVRGNTGELFFGEGSRLTVL.

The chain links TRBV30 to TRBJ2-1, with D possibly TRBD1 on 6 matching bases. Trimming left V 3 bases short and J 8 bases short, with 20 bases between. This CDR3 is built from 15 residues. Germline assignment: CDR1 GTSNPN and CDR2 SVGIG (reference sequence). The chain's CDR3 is CAWRAPDRPSYEQFF. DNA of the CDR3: TGTGCCTGGAGGGCCCCCGACAGGCCGTCGTATGAGCAGTTCTTC. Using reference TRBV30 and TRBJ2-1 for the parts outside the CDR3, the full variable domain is SQTIHQWPATLVQPVGSPLSLECTVEGTSNPNLYWYRQAAGRGLQLLFYSVGIGQISSEVPQNLSASRPQDRQFILSSKKLLLSDSGFYLCAWRAPDRPSYEQFFGPGTRLTVL.

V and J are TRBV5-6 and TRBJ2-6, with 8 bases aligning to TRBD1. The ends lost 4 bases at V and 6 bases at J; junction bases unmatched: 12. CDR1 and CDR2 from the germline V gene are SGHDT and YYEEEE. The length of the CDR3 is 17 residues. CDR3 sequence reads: CASSRLDDRGPANVLTF. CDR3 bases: TGTGCCAGCAGCCGACTTGATGACAGGGGCCCGGCCAACGTCCTGACTTTC.

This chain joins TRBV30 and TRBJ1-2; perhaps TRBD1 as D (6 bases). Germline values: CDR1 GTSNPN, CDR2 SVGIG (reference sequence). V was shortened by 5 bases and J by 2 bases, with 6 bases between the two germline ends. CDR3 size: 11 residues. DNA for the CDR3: TGTGCCTGGGACAGGAACTATGGCTACACCTTC. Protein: CAWDRNYGYTF.

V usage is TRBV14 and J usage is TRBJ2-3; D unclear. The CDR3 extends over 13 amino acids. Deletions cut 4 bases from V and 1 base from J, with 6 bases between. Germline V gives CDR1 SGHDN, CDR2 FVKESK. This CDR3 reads CASSPSGTDTQYF. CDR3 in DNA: TGTGCCAGCAGCCCCTCGGGCACAGATACGCAGTATTTT.